Listed below are T cell receptor beta chains from one sample, sequenced in a study of T cells after yellow fever vaccination. TCRdb independently ran MiXCR on the 5' RACE reads; one entry per CDR3 protein. The sample lists 300,000 to 350,000 distinct CDR3 sequences, roughly 8.4% occurring once. This sample comprised PBMCs, obtained about 49 days after the first yellow fever vaccination. These receptors were taken from a young man who received the YFV17D yellow fever vaccine. The CDR3 runs from the conserved cysteine through the conserved F or W. A D gene is named only where the DNA matches it firmly. Clone sizes are given selectively: once, few, many, or a class where the clone is expanded.

D gene	CDR3 length	V gene	clone size	J gene	CDR3 DNA	CDR3 protein
TRBD1	16	TRBV18	.	TRBJ2-4	TGTGCCAGCTCACCTAGAGGACAGGCGCGTGAAAGCATTCAGTACTTC	CASSPRGQARESIQYF
.	14	TRBV5-1	few	TRBJ2-5	TGCGCCAGCAGCCGGGCCGCGGAAGCAGAGACCCAGTACTTC	CASSRAAEAETQYF
TRBD2	14	TRBV6-2/TRBV6-3	few	TRBJ2-7	TGTGCCAGCAGTACGACCCCGGGACTAGCGAGGCAGTACTTC	CASSTTPGLARQYF
.	14	TRBV4-3	few	TRBJ1-2	TGCGCCAGCAGGCAAGTAACCGACAGTCATGGCTACACCTTC	CASRQVTDSHGYTF
.	17	TRBV7-2	.	TRBJ2-3	TGTGCCAGCAGCTTAGTTTGGCGGACCCCTAGCACAGATACGCAGTATTTT	CASSLVWRTPSTDTQYF
TRBD1	15	TRBV5-1	few	TRBJ2-6	TGCGCCAGCAGTGCAGGGGGCTTCGGGGCCAACGTCCTGACTTTC	CASSAGGFGANVLTF
.	15	TRBV28	few	TRBJ1-4	TGTGCCAGCAGTTTATCTGGGGGGGCATATGAAAAACTGTTTTTT	CASSLSGGAYEKLFF
TRBD2	14	TRBV6-1	.	TRBJ2-3	TGTGCCAGCAGAGAAGCGGGGAGCACAGATACGCAGTATTTT	CASREAGSTDTQYF
TRBD1	15	TRBV29-1	few	TRBJ1-1	TGCAGCGTTGAAGATAGGACAGGGGGCAACACTGAAGCTTTCTTT	CSVEDRTGGNTEAFF
.	13	TRBV15	few	TRBJ1-4	TGTGCCACCAGCAGAGGAGGGAATGAAAAACTGTTTTTT	CATSRGGNEKLFF
TRBD1	15	TRBV11-2	.	TRBJ1-2	TGTGCCAGCAGCCCGAGACAGGGCATCAACTATGGCTACACCTTC	CASSPRQGINYGYTF
TRBD2	15	TRBV6-5	few	TRBJ2-7	TGTGCCAGCAGATACTCACGTCGGGGGGGTTACGAGCAGTACTTC	CASRYSRRGGYEQYF
TRBD1	15	TRBV20-1	many	TRBJ1-2	TGCAGTGCCCTAGACAGGGAGGGGGCTAACTATGGCTACACCTTC	CSALDREGANYGYTF
.	14	TRBV6-2/TRBV6-3	.	TRBJ1-2	TGTGCCAGCAGTTCCTCGGGACGGAACTATGGCTACACCTTC	CASSSSGRNYGYTF
TRBD2	18	TRBV11-2	.	TRBJ2-3	TGTGCCAGCAGCTTGGGACTAGCGGGGGGGACCCGCACAGATACGCAGTATTTT	CASSLGLAGGTRTDTQYF
TRBD1	15	TRBV7-9	few	TRBJ1-3	TGTGCCAGCAGCCTATCGACAGGGACTGGAAACACCATATATTTT	CASSLSTGTGNTIYF
.	16	TRBV5-1	few	TRBJ2-5	TGCGCCAGCAGCTTAATACTGGGGGTATACCAAGAGACCCAGTACTTC	CASSLILGVYQETQYF
.	14	TRBV7-9	few	TRBJ2-5	TGTGCCAGCAGTCTTGACACAACTAGGGAGACCCAGTACTTC	CASSLDTTRETQYF
.	14	TRBV30	few	TRBJ1-4	TGTGCCTGGAGTGTGGGGGACTCGAATGAAAAACTGTTTTTT	CAWSVGDSNEKLFF
.	15	TRBV12-3/TRBV12-4	.	TRBJ2-5	TGTGCCAGCAGTTTAGGGCAGTCCCGGGGAGAGACCCAGTACTTC	CASSLGQSRGETQYF
.	13	TRBV19	.	TRBJ1-2	TGTGCCGCTCAAGGCGATTGGAACTATGGCTACACCTTC	CAAQGDWNYGYTF
TRBD1	12	TRBV7-2	few	TRBJ1-6	TGTGCCAGCAAAACAGGGGCTTCACCCCTCCACTTT	CASKTGASPLHF
.	12	TRBV12-3/TRBV12-4	few	TRBJ2-5	TGTGCCAGCAACGGAGGAGCGGAGACCCAGTACTTC	CASNGGAETQYF
TRBD1	14	TRBV12-3/TRBV12-4	.	TRBJ1-1	TGTGCCAGCAGTTCCCAGGGGGGGTTAACTGAAGCTTTCTTT	CASSSQGGLTEAFF
TRBD1	16	TRBV5-1	.	TRBJ2-7	TGCGCCAGCAGTTCTGACCGGGACAGGACCTCCTACGAGCAGTACTTC	CASSSDRDRTSYEQYF
.	13	TRBV20-1	few	TRBJ2-2	TGCAGTGCTATTGGTCCGAACACCGGGGAGCTGTTTTTT	CSAIGPNTGELFF
TRBD2	19	TRBV24-1	few	TRBJ2-1	TGTGCCACCAGTGATTCAGGGACTAGCGGGCCTTACTCCTACAATGAGCAGTTCTTC	CATSDSGTSGPYSYNEQFF
.	14	TRBV20-1	few	TRBJ2-3	TGCAGTGCTAGAGATTTTACTAGCACAGATACGCAGTATTTT	CSARDFTSTDTQYF
.	13	TRBV6-1	.	TRBJ2-7	TGTGCCATCCTGAACAGGGCTACCTACGAGCAGTACTTC	CAILNRATYEQYF
.	13	TRBV10-3	.	TRBJ1-5	TGTGCCATCAGTGACGGCACAGGTCAGCCCCAGCATTTT	CAISDGTGQPQHF
TRBD2	18	TRBV4-2	few	TRBJ2-3	TGTGCCAGCAGCCAAGGCGGACTAGCGGGGGACCTCACAGATACGCAGTATTTT	CASSQGGLAGDLTDTQYF
.	14	TRBV10-1	.	TRBJ2-5	TGCGCCAGCAGTGAGTCCCGGGGACAAGAGACCCAGTACTTC	CASSESRGQETQYF
TRBD1	17	TRBV5-6	few	TRBJ1-5	TGTGCCAGCAGCCGCGCGACAGGGGGCGAGGGCAATCAGCCCCAGCATTTT	CASSRATGGEGNQPQHF
.	16	TRBV11-2	few	TRBJ2-1	TGTGCCAGCACTCCGGAGCTAGCGCGATCCTACAATGAGCAGTTCTTC	CASTPELARSYNEQFF
TRBD1	14	TRBV29-1	.	TRBJ1-2	TGCAGCGCCATGCTGGACAGGGCCCTCTTAGGCTACACCTTC	CSAMLDRALLGYTF